The 10 T cell receptor beta chains listed next were all sequenced from one sample in a study of blood T cell repertoires in COVID-19. Data came from immunoSEQ multiplex PCR; TCRdb stores just in-frame clones and leaves some out. Altogether a few hundred thousand clones are present, 81% being singletons, with the ten largest covering more than 0.95%. The sequenced sample was peripheral blood. These receptors all come from a human donor with acute or convalescent COVID-19. The donor label of this sample is uncertain.

The chain has TRBV18 and TRBJ2-2; D is possibly TRBD1 (6 bases). The length of the CDR3 is 19 residues. Trimming left V 2 bases short and J 0 bases short, with 19 bases between. Looked up from germline, CDR1 is KGHSH and CDR2 is LQKENI. The CDR3 DNA is TGTGCCAGCTCACCAAGACAGGTCGGAACCCTATCGAACACCGGGGAGCTGTTTTTT. Encoded protein: CASSPRQVGTLSNTGELFF.

The sample holds a few counts of this clone. The chain joins TRBV11-2 to TRBJ1-3, with 7 bases identical to TRBD1. The V segment lost 4 bases and the J segment 4 bases; nucleotides outside the gene matches: 4. The CDR3 sequence is 14 residues long. CDR1 SGHAT and CDR2 FQNNGV come from the germline V gene. DNA for the CDR3: TGTGCCAGCAGCTCCACGACAGGGGGAAACACCATATATTTT. It is translated as CASSSTTGGNTIYF.

As to this clone: The sample contains more than one DNA sequence encoding this CDR3. The gene calls are TRBV5-1 and TRBJ1-1; D is unresolved. The CDR3 has 11 amino acids. CDR1 and CDR2 from the germline V gene are SGHRS and YFSETQ. Trimming took off 5 bases at V and 4 bases at J, with 6 bases between the two ends. Here the CDR3 DNA reads TGCGCCAGCAGTTCGTCCACTGAAGCTTTCTTT. It encodes CASSSSTEAFF.

This chain joins TRBV24-1 and TRBJ1-1; D is perhaps TRBD1 (6 bases). Germline-derived CDR1 and CDR2 are KGHDR and SFDVKD. The CDR3 is 13 residues long. Trimming removed 3 bases from V and 8 bases from J, with 12 bases in between. The CDR3 nucleotides are TGTGCCACCAGTGATGTCAACAGGGAAGAAGCTTTCTTT. It is translated as CATSDVNREEAFF.

The chain recombines TRBV30 with TRBJ2-2, with D possibly being TRBD2 (6 bases). V was cut by 1 base and J by 7 bases, with 13 bases left in between. This CDR3 contains 14 residues. CDR1 and CDR2 from the germline V gene are GTSNPN and SVGIG (reference sequence). The CDR3 DNA reads TGTGCCTGGAGTGAAGGGAGGCGGAGCGGGGAGCTGTTTTTT. Protein: CAWSEGRRSGELFF.

This clone was seen only once. The chain couples TRBV7-2 to TRBJ1-5, with D tentatively TRBD1 (5 bases). The CDR3 contains 16 residues. The V and J ends lost 2 bases and 7 bases respectively, with 18 bases between them. Germline lookup yields CDR1 SGHTA and CDR2 FQGNSA. The CDR3 loop reads CASSLRAGGWNQPQHF. The CDR3 nucleotides are TGTGCCAGCAGCTTAAGGGCGGGGGGTTGGAACCAGCCCCAGCATTTT.

The chain joins TRBV4-1 to TRBJ2-5; 11 bases map to TRBD1. The V gene end was trimmed by 0 bases and the J gene end by 1 base; junction bases not matched to a gene: 13. The CDR3 totals 20 residues. Per the germline V gene, CDR1 is MGHRA and CDR2 is YSYEKL. Here the CDR3 DNA reads TGCGCCAGCAGCCAAGATCCGGACAGGGGGCAACCTACTCTCCAAGAGACCCAGTACTTC. Translation gives CASSQDPDRGQPTLQETQYF.

There are a few counts of this clone. The rearrangement links TRBV27 to TRBJ1-1; maybe TRBD1 (5 bases). V lost 5 bases and J 10 bases, leaving 14 bases between the germline ends. Germline CDR1 is MNHEY and CDR2 is SMNVEV (reference sequence). CDR3 length: 12 amino acids. CDR3: CASSLGQGSAFF. In nucleotides, the CDR3 is TGTGCCAGCAGTCTTGGGCAGGGATCAGCTTTCTTT.

The rearrangement uses TRBV18 and TRBJ2-1; 8 bases match TRBD1. Trimming cost V 3 bases and J 6 bases; bases outside gene matches: 4. Germline loops: CDR1 KGHSH, CDR2 LQKENI. This CDR3 has 14 residues. Here the CDR3 reads CASSPQGAGNEQFF. CDR3 nucleotide sequence: TGTGCCAGCTCACCCCAGGGGGCCGGCAATGAGCAGTTCTTC.

V is TRBV19 and J is TRBJ2-1, with D possibly matching TRBD2 (5 bases). The germline V gene has CDR1 LNHDA and CDR2 SQIVND (reference sequence). V was cut by 3 bases and J by 7 bases, with 19 bases left in between. The CDR3 has 16 amino acids. This CDR3 is CASSMERRSYRNEQFF. CDR3 DNA: TGTGCCAGTAGTATGGAGCGGCGGTCTTACCGGAATGAGCAGTTCTTC.